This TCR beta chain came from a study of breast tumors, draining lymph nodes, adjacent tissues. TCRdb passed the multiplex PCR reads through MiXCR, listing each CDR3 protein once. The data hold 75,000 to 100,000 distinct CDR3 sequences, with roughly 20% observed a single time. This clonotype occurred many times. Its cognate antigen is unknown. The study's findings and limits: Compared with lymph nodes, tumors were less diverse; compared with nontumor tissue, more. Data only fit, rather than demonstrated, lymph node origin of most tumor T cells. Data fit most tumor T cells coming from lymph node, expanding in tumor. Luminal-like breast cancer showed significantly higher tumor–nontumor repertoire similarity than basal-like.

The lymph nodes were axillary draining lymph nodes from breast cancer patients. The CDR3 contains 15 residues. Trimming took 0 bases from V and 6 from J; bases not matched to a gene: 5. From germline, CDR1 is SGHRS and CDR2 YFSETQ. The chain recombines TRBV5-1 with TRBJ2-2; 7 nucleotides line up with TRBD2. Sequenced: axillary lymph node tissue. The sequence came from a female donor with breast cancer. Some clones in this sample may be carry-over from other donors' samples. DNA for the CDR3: TGCGCCAGCAGCTTGGGGGCTAGCGGCCCCGGGGAGCTGTTTTTT. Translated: CASSLGASGPGELFF. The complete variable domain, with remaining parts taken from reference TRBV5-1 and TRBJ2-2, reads KAGVTQTPRYLIKTRGQQVTLSCSPISGHRSVSWYQQTPGQGLQFLFEYFSETQRNKGNFPGRFSGRQFSNSRSEMNVSTLELGDSALYLCASSLGASGPGELFFGEGSRLTVL.